One sample yielded the 24 T cell receptor beta chains listed below, sequenced in a study of molecular identifiers for immune sequencing clone quantification. TCRdb processed the PCR reads anew with MiXCR; each CDR3 protein has one entry. The sample shows 460,000 or so distinct CDR3 sequences, around 23% of them seen only once. Sequences were obtained from naive CD8+ T cells from blood, with Jurkat cell RNA spiked in. As for subset: FACS-sorted CD8+CD4-CCR7+CD45RA+ naive T cells. These receptors were taken from a human donor in good health. Some libraries in this study had Jurkat cell RNA spiked in.

Details on this clonotype: A much larger clone is a single base away; this may be a read error. As the CDR3 is not closed by the conserved phenylalanine or tryptophan, this likely results from a read error. The chain carries TRBV28 and TRBJ2-7; D gene unclear. Germline V CDR1 and CDR2: MDHEN, SYDVKM. This CDR3 has 13 amino acids. V lost 4 bases and J 4 bases, leaving 11 bases between the germline ends. CDR3: CASSSRSSYEQYL. CDR3 sequence (DNA): TGTGCCAGCAGTTCGAGGAGCTCGTACGAGCAGTACCTC.

Concerning this clonotype: A much larger clone lies one base from this, so it may be a read error. The V call is TRBV3-1, the J call TRBJ2-1, with 12 nucleotides matching TRBD2. The CDR3 runs to 15 residues. Unmatched junction bases numbered 1, after V lost 4 bases and J lost 3 bases. Germline CDR1 LGHDT, CDR2 YNNKEL (reference sequence). CDR3 residues: CASSRLAGDYNEQFF. For the CDR3, the DNA is TGTGCCAGCAGCCGACTAGCGGGGGACTACAATGAGCAGTTCTTC.

There are many counts of this clonotype. V gene TRBV7-2 combines with J gene TRBJ2-3; 9 bases are a match to TRBD2. Germline V gives CDR1 SGHTA, CDR2 FQGNSA. The CDR3 runs to 19 residues. With 4 bases clipped from V and 1 base from J, the junction kept 15 bases outside the gene matches. The CDR3 nucleotides are TGTGCCAGCAGCTCAAATCCTCTAGCGGGGAAGTGGGGCACAGATACGCAGTATTTT. This codes for CASSSNPLAGKWGTDTQYF.

This clonotype occurred many times. This chain links TRBV7-2 with TRBJ2-1, with D possibly matching TRBD2 (6 bases). Germline CDR1 is SGHTA and CDR2 is FQGNSA. Trimming removed 9 bases from V and 6 bases from J, with 15 bases in between. The CDR3 has 13 amino acids. The CDR3, as DNA: TGTGCCAGTTTAGCGGAAACTTCCAATGAGCAGTTCTTC. Its protein is CASLAETSNEQFF.

The chain carries TRBV20-1 and TRBJ2-7; D is unresolved. This CDR3 contains 13 residues. Germline CDR1 reads DFQATT; CDR2 reads SNEGSKA (reference sequence). V lost 4 bases and J lost 5, with 15 bases in between. The CDR3 here is CSAKLVSKDEQYF. CDR3 coding DNA: TGCAGTGCTAAGCTCGTTTCTAAAGACGAGCAGTACTTC.

The chain uses TRBV6-2 or TRBV6-3 and TRBJ2-5; possibly TRBD2 for D (6 bases). The germline V gene encodes CDR1 MNHEY and CDR2 SVGEGT. V lost 6 bases to trimming and J lost 7 bases, with 24 bases between them. The CDR3 runs to 16 residues. In DNA, the CDR3 is TGTGCCAGCAGCCTAAGTGCCGGGGGAACCCCAGCGACCCAGTACTTC. As protein: CASSLSAGGTPATQYF.

This clonotype was detected a few times. The chain couples TRBV5-8 to TRBJ2-7; 14 bases map to TRBD2. Germline V gives CDR1 SGHTS, CDR2 YDEGEE. The V gene end was trimmed by 4 bases and the J gene end by 7 bases; junction bases not matched to a gene: 10. The CDR3 extends over 16 amino acids. The CDR3 is CASSHGLAGGAGEQYF. DNA for the CDR3: TGTGCCAGCAGCCACGGACTAGCGGGAGGAGCCGGGGAGCAGTACTTC.

The chain employs TRBV7-9 and TRBJ1-4, with 9 bases identical to TRBD1. Germline CDR1 is SEHNR and CDR2 is FQNEAQ (reference sequence). The CDR3 has 16 residues. Germline trimming cut 5 bases from V and 4 bases from J; bases unmatched to any gene: 8. DNA of the CDR3: TGTGCCAGCAGCCCAACCGGGACAGGGAGTAATGAAAAACTGTTTTTT. It yields the protein CASSPTGTGSNEKLFF.

The gene calls are TRBV7-6 and TRBJ2-1; D unresolved. V was shortened by 2 bases and J by 3 bases, with 17 bases between the two germline ends. The CDR3 runs 17 residues. Germline V gene sequence: CDR1 SGHVS, CDR2 FNYEAQ. CDR3 protein: CASSLNSLGVDYNEQFF. In DNA, the CDR3 is TGTGCCAGCAGCTTAAATTCCTTGGGTGTGGACTACAATGAGCAGTTCTTC. Together with reference TRBV7-6 and TRBJ2-1, the CDR3 gives the full variable domain: GAGVSQSPRYKVTKRGQDVALRCDPISGHVSLYWYRQALGQGPEFLTYFNYEAQQDKSGLPNDRFSAERPEGSISTLTIQRTEQRDSAMYRCASSLNSLGVDYNEQFFGPGTRLTVL.

This clonotype was found a few times. This chain links TRBV13 with TRBJ1-2; tentatively, D is TRBD1 (6 bases). The germline V gene has CDR1 PRHDT and CDR2 FYEKMQ (reference sequence). Trimming removed 0 bases at V and 2 bases at J, with 10 bases between. The CDR3 extends over 15 amino acids. CDR3 DNA: TGTGCCAGCAGCTTAGGCGGACAGTCGAACTATGGCTACACCTTC. Its translation: CASSLGGQSNYGYTF.

The rearrangement links TRBV2 to TRBJ2-3; the D is unclear. The CDR3 is made up of 17 amino acids. Trimming took off 6 bases at V and 4 bases at J, with 23 bases between the two ends. Germline CDR1 is SNHLY and CDR2 is FYNNEI. The CDR3 sequence is CASRRPETESSADTQYF. As DNA, the CDR3 is TGTGCCAGCAGGAGACCGGAGACGGAGTCCAGCGCAGATACGCAGTATTTT.

V and J are TRBV25-1 and TRBJ2-1; 7 positions agree with TRBD2. Per germline, CDR1 MGHDK and CDR2 SYGVNS. CDR3 size: 16 residues. With V trimmed by 4 bases and J by 3 bases, 9 bases remained unmatched. CDR3 DNA sequence: TGTGCCAGCAGTGCGTCTAGTGGGGGGGGCTACAATGAGCAGTTCTTC. Translation gives CASSASSGGGYNEQFF.

The table lists this clonotype with a few counts. The V and J genes are TRBV12-3 or TRBV12-4 and TRBJ1-1, with D hard to call. V shed 5 bases and J shed 1 base, with 11 bases lying between them. This CDR3 region has 14 residues. CDR3 protein: CASSQEGGNTEAFF. CDR3 in DNA: TGTGCCAGCAGTCAGGAAGGCGGGAACACTGAAGCTTTCTTT.

This clonotype was seen only a few times. The chain recombines TRBV5-4 with TRBJ2-5; TRBD1 aligns across 7 bases. The trim removed 3 bases at V and 1 base at J, leaving 6 bases unmatched. CDR3 size: 15 residues. Germline V gene lookup returns CDR1 SGHNT and CDR2 YYREEE (reference sequence). The CDR3 loop is CASSSMTGFQETQYF. DNA of the CDR3: TGTGCCAGCAGCTCGATGACAGGGTTCCAAGAGACCCAGTACTTC.

This clonotype was detected only a few times. The chain joins TRBV7-2 to TRBJ2-1; unclear D gene. Germline lookup yields CDR1 SGHTA and CDR2 FQGNSA. V gave up 5 bases and J gave up 0 bases, with 17 bases separating them. The CDR3 contains 17 residues. Here the CDR3 DNA reads TGTGCCAGCAGCCCCACGCAAGAGTTGAGCTCCTACAATGAGCAGTTCTTC. It yields the protein CASSPTQELSSYNEQFF. Looking up the rest from reference TRBV7-2 and TRBJ2-1 gives the full variable domain: GAGVSQSPSNKVTEKGKDVELRCDPISGHTALYWYRQSLGQGLEFLIYFQGNSAPDKSGLPSDRFSAERTGGSVSTLTIQRTQQEDSAVYLCASSPTQELSSYNEQFFGPGTRLTVL.

Note on this clonotype: This likely comes from a read error, as the CDR3 has no conserved phenylalanine or tryptophan at its end. CDR3 in DNA: TGTGCCAGCAGCTTGACTAGAACCCACGAGCAGTACCTC. Its translation: CASSLTRTHEQYL. The genes are TRBV11-2 and TRBJ2-7; D is possibly TRBD2 (6 bases). V lost 3 bases and J 5 bases, leaving 11 bases between the germline ends. The CDR3 has 13 amino acids. The germline V gene has CDR1 SGHAT and CDR2 FQNNGV.

This clonotype came up a few times. CDR3 in amino acids: CASSSQEYEQYF. CDR3 coding DNA: TGTGCCAGTAGTAGCCAGGAGTACGAGCAGTACTTC. This chain links TRBV19 with TRBJ2-7; no clear D gene. Germline assignment: CDR1 LNHDA and CDR2 SQIVND (reference sequence). The V gene lost 4 bases and the J gene lost 4 bases, with 8 bases spanning the gap. The CDR3 contains 12 residues. Supplemented by reference TRBV19 and TRBJ2-7, the full variable domain reads DGGITQSPKYLFRKEGQNVTLSCEQNLNHDAMYWYRQDPGQGLRLIYYSQIVNDFQKGDIAEGYSVSREKKESFPLTVTSAQKNPTAFYLCASSSQEYEQYFGPGTRLTVT.

The CDR3 region has the DNA TGTGCCAGCAGTACCTCACAGGGCAACCAAGAGACCCAGTACTTC. This gives the protein CASSTSQGNQETQYF. This chain uses TRBV27 with TRBJ2-5; D possibly corresponds to TRBD1 (6 bases). The germline gives CDR1 MNHEY, CDR2 SMNVEV (reference sequence). This CDR3 comprises 15 residues. Trimming left V 5 bases short and J 0 bases short, with 13 bases between.

The table lists this clonotype with a few counts. V usage is TRBV19 and J usage is TRBJ1-5; D is unresolved. The length of the CDR3 is 15 residues. Trimming pared 1 base from V and 4 bases from J, leaving 11 bases between. Per germline, CDR1 LNHDA and CDR2 SQIVND (reference sequence). The CDR3 DNA follows: TGTGCCAGTAGTATAGGGGCCAGTGCTAATCAGCCCCAGCATTTT. Translation: CASSIGASANQPQHF.

J is TRBJ2-3 and V is TRBV20-1; either TRBD1 or TRBD2 may supply D (6 bases each). CDR1 and CDR2 from the germline V gene are DFQATT and SNEGSKA (reference sequence). The CDR3 has 18 residues. The V end lost 0 bases, the J end lost 2 bases, and 21 bases lay between the germline ends. CDR3: CSARDRDLTGVPTDTQYF. The CDR3 nucleotides are TGCAGTGCTAGAGACCGGGACTTGACAGGCGTCCCCACAGATACGCAGTATTTT.

This chain links TRBV27 with TRBJ1-4; no clear D. CDR1 and CDR2 from the germline V gene are MNHEY and SMNVEV (reference sequence). The V gene lost 3 bases and the J gene lost 0 bases, with 11 bases spanning the gap. The CDR3 runs 16 residues. CDR3 sequence: CASSLSSAATNEKLFF. The CDR3 DNA sequence: TGTGCCAGCAGTTTGTCGTCGGCTGCAACTAATGAAAAACTGTTTTTT.

As concerns this clonotype: A much larger clone sits a single nucleotide away, making a read error possible. The rearrangement uses TRBV10-3 and TRBJ1-1; D is possibly TRBD1 (5 bases). Germline loops: CDR1 ENHRY, CDR2 SYGVKD. Deletions cut 1 base from V and 3 bases from J, with 6 bases between. This CDR3 has 13 residues. Written as DNA, the CDR3 is TGTGCCATCAGTGAGTTAGGGGACACTGAAGCTTTCTTT. Protein: CAISELGDTEAFF.

The V call is TRBV7-2, the J call TRBJ2-7; TRBD1 aligns across 8 bases. The ends lost 5 bases at V and 7 bases at J; junction bases unmatched: 13. The germline V gene has CDR1 SGHTA and CDR2 FQGNSA. The CDR3 is 15 amino acids. CDR3 in DNA: TGTGCCAGCAGCGGGATGGGACAGGCCTCCTGGGAGCAGTACTTC. Translated, it gives CASSGMGQASWEQYF.

Of note for this clonotype: A much larger clone is a single base away; this may be a read error. The genes are TRBV13 and TRBJ2-3, with 7 bases fitting TRBD2. Germline CDR1 and CDR2: PRHDT and FYEKMQ (reference sequence). J was trimmed by 7 bases and V by 2 bases; bases with no gene match: 12. This CDR3 region has 16 residues. As DNA, the CDR3 is TGTGCCAGCAGCTTACTAGCGGATCTAATTGGATATACGCAGTATTTT. Its translation is CASSLLADLIGYTQYF.